This TCR beta chain is drawn from a study of cytomegalovirus exposure and HLA in healthy donors. Background on the study: Most genotyped donors, around four fifths of some 400, had Caucasian-associated genetic ancestry.

Study conclusions and caveats: Prediction of most subjects' HLA-A and HLA-B alleles by TCR beta sequences was reportedly accurate.

CDR3 length: 12 amino acids. The V and J ends lost 7 bases and 4 bases respectively, with 10 bases between them. Per the germline V gene, CDR1 is SGHNT and CDR2 is YENEEA. This clone was recorded a few times. What it binds is not known. Primers included in the PCR were 60 Vbeta and 13 Jbeta primers. Original methodology: Later work found 65 million to 100 million unique TCR beta chains, with 9 million to 13 million shared. Repertoires were generated with immunoSEQ multiplex PCR, while TCRdb's copy carries only in-frame clones and drops some. Clone size and the V and J calls come from that table; the DNA yielded D and trimming. The table includes 100,000 to 150,000 clones, under 85% detected once.

The TCR comes from a woman in her fifties or sixties in good health and CMV-seropositive. The specimen was PBMCs. The rearrangement uses TRBV11-3 and TRBJ1-1, with no clear D. CDR3 nucleotide sequence: TGTGCCAGCATGGGAGAAATCACTGAAGCTTTCTTT. Its translation: CASMGEITEAFF.